This TCR beta chain derives from a study of cytomegalovirus exposure and HLA in healthy donors. Overall study findings and caveats: When a later analysis was performed, an Asian-associated ancestry cluster reportedly had fewer N-insertions than the approximately 700-donor mean.

CDR1 is MDHEN, CDR2 SYDVKM, per germline. This CDR3 region has 15 residues. The J segment lost 5 bases and the V segment lost 6 bases, leaving 9 bases of the junction unmatched. This clone was observed a handful of times. Its antigen is not known. 60 Vbeta and 13 Jbeta primers were used in PCR. The data were produced by immunoSEQ multiplex PCR, yet TCRdb's version contains in-frame clones alone and is incomplete. The table shows over 150,000 clones, with 60% to 80% occurring only once. Specimen: PBMCs. This clonotype was sampled from a male donor in good health and CMV-seronegative. The chain recombines TRBV28 with TRBJ2-5; TRBD2 matches 10 bases. The CDR3 DNA reads TGTGCCAGCAGCAGACAGCGGGAGGGCCACGAGACCCAGTACTTC. It specifies CASSRQREGHETQYF. The whole variable domain, filled in from reference TRBV28 and TRBJ2-5, reads DVKVTQSSRYLVKRTGEKVFLECVQDMDHENMFWYRQDPGLGLRLIYFSYDVKMKEKGDIPEGYSVSREKKERFSLILESASTNQTSMYLCASSRQREGHETQYFGPGTRLLVL.